The rows below give T cell receptor beta chains drawn from one sample of a study of cytomegalovirus exposure and HLA in healthy donors. Generated by immunoSEQ multiplex PCR, the TCRdb table keeps only in-frame clones and is missing some. The table lists 200,000 or so clones, approximately 80% of them singletons. The specimen sequenced was PBMCs. The receptors were sampled from a man aged 18 to 30 in good health and CMV-seropositive. The CDR3 runs from the conserved cysteine through the conserved F or W. Fields, in order: clone size, J gene, D gene, V gene, CDR3 DNA, CDR3 protein. The D gene is left open where the match is weak. Rows may omit the clone size; those that give it use once, few, many or a size class.

>.|TRBJ2-2|TRBD1|TRBV25-1
TGTGCCAGCAGTCCCCAGGGACAGGGGAACACCGGGGAGCTGTTTTTT
CASSPQGQGNTGELFF
>.|TRBJ2-5|TRBD2|TRBV4-1
TGCGCCAGCAGCCAAGTTGCCGGGACTAGACAAGAGACCCAGTACTTC
CASSQVAGTRQETQYF
>.|TRBJ2-7|.|TRBV7-9
TGTGCCAGCAGCTCAGTAGAGCAGTACTTC
CASSSVEQYF
>.|TRBJ2-7|.|TRBV18
TGTGCCAGCTCACCAACCAGGGACTCCTACGAGCAGTACTTC
CASSPTRDSYEQYF
>.|TRBJ2-3|TRBD1|TRBV18
TGTGCCAGCTCACCACTTGATAGGGGGCTTGCAGATACGCAGTATTTT
CASSPLDRGLADTQYF
>.|TRBJ2-3|TRBD2|TRBV5-1
TGCGCCAGCAGCTCTCGCGGGAGACGACTTAAACCTACGGCCACAGATACGCAGTATTTT
CASSSRGRRLKPTATDTQYF
>.|TRBJ2-7|TRBD1|TRBV6-5
TGTGCCAGCAGTTACTCTTGGACAGGGGACTACGAGCAGTACTTC
CASSYSWTGDYEQYF
>.|TRBJ2-7|.|TRBV27
TGTGCCAGCAGTTTCGGCAGGGCCTACGAGCAGTACTTC
CASSFGRAYEQYF
>.|TRBJ2-5|TRBD2|TRBV6-6
TGTGCCAGCAGTTTCGAGCGGGAGGGGTACCAAGAGACCCAGTACTTC
CASSFEREGYQETQYF
>once|TRBJ2-7|.|TRBV2
TGTGCCAGCCAAATCACAACCTACGAGCAGTACTTC
CASQITTYEQYF
>.|TRBJ2-3|TRBD1|TRBV5-1
TGCGCCAGCAGCTTGGGACAGGGTGTGACAGATACGCAGTATTTT
CASSLGQGVTDTQYF
>once|TRBJ1-4|TRBD1|TRBV7-2
TGTGCCAGCAGCCCAGGACAGGGCGGAAAACTGTTTTTT
CASSPGQGGKLFF
>.|TRBJ2-7|TRBD2|TRBV7-9
TGTGCCAGCACCCCAGGGACTAGTCTTATCAACGAGCAGTACTTC
CASTPGTSLINEQYF
>.|TRBJ2-5|.|TRBV5-7
TGTGCCAGCAGCTTTGAGTATCTAGAAGAGACCCAGTACTTC
CASSFEYLEETQYF
>.|TRBJ2-7|.|TRBV11-2
TGTGCCAGCAGCTTAGATTCCCCGGCCTACGAGCAGTACTTC
CASSLDSPAYEQYF
>.|TRBJ2-1|.|TRBV4-3
TGCGCCAGCAGCCAAGAGGCCACTACCTACAATGAGCAGTTCTTC
CASSQEATTYNEQFF
>.|TRBJ2-7|.|TRBV10-2
TGCGCCAGCAGTGACAGCTCCTACGAGCAGTACTTC
CASSDSSYEQYF
>.|TRBJ2-5|.|TRBV28
TGTGCCAGCAGTCCACTTTCCGTTCAAGAGACCCAGTACTTC
CASSPLSVQETQYF
>.|TRBJ1-5|.|TRBV19
TGTGCCAGTAGTATCTCGGGGGACGGCAATCAGCCCCAGCATTTT
CASSISGDGNQPQHF
>.|TRBJ1-5|.|TRBV9
TGTGCCAGCAGCGTCGGACAGAACAATCAGCCCCAGCATTTT
CASSVGQNNQPQHF
>.|TRBJ2-7|.|TRBV27
TGTGCCAGCAGTTCCCATCCTAGCCCTTACGAGCAGTACTTC
CASSSHPSPYEQYF
>.|TRBJ1-4|TRBD1|TRBV28
TGTGCCAGCAGTTTCCGGGACAGGGGTCCCTCTAATGAAAAACTGTTTTTT
CASSFRDRGPSNEKLFF
>.|TRBJ1-4|.|TRBV5-4
TGTGCCAGCAGCGGCCGGGGAAATGAAAAACTGTTTTTT
CASSGRGNEKLFF
>.|TRBJ2-2|TRBD2|TRBV19
TGTGCCAGTAGTACGCCTAGCGGGAGGGCCTCTTTAGCCGGGGAGCTGTTTTTT
CASSTPSGRASLAGELFF
>.|TRBJ2-7|TRBD2|TRBV6-5
TGTGCCAGCAGGAGGACTAGCGGGATCCACGAGCAGTACTTC
CASRRTSGIHEQYF
>.|TRBJ2-1|.|TRBV5-4
TGTGCCAGCAGCTTGTCGGTCAATGAGCAGTTCTTC
CASSLSVNEQFF
>.|TRBJ2-1|.|TRBV7-9
TGTGCCAGCAGCTTAGTAGCGGCGGAGGGCAATGAGCAGTTCTTC
CASSLVAAEGNEQFF